Sequencing of this T cell receptor (beta chain) was carried out in a study of blood T cell repertoires in COVID-19. Across the study: Samples taken during acute and convalescent COVID-19 were collected in the United States, Italy and Spain. T cells, B-cell-depleted T cells, or PBMCs provided the cDNA or gDNA that served as material.

This clone was detected a few times. The CDR3 spans 15 residues. Trimming removed 2 bases from V and 8 bases from J, with 16 bases in between. CDR1 and CDR2 (germline): MGHRA, YSYEKL. In the original analysis: Scientists estimated how many nucleated cells there were by amplifying reference gene primers. Assay used: immunoSEQ multiplex PCR; TCRdb lists only in-frame clones, some missing. V and J calls and clone size follow that table, whereas D and trimming were derived from the DNA. The sample comprises 150,000 to 200,000 clones, approximately 88% of which are singletons, and about 2.8% rests with the top ten.

Sequenced sample: peripheral blood. This TCR derives from a man aged 60 to 75 with acute or convalescent COVID-19. This chain connects TRBV4-1 to TRBJ2-4; tentative D call: TRBD1 (6 bases). CDR3 protein: CASSQRQVRQDIQYF. The CDR3 region has the DNA TGCGCCAGCAGCCAACGACAGGTTCGGCAGGACATTCAGTACTTC.